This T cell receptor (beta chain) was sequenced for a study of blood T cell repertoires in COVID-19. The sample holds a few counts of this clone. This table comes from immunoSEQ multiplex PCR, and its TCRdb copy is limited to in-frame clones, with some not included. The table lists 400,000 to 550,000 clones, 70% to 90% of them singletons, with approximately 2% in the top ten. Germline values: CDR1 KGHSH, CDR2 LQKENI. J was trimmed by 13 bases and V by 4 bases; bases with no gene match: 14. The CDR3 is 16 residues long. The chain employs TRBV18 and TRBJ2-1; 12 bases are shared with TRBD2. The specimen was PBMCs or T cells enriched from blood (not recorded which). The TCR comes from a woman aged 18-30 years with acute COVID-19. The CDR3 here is CASSHDLTSGGPGQFF. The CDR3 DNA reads TGTGCCAGCTCACACGACCTTACTAGCGGGGGGCCAGGACAGTTCTTC.